This T cell receptor beta chain was found in a study of blood T cell repertoires in COVID-19. Looking at the study overall: Samples taken during acute and convalescent COVID-19 were collected in the United States, Italy and Spain.

Germline V gene lookup returns CDR1 LGHNA and CDR2 YNFKEQ. The CDR3 contains 17 residues. V shed 4 bases and J 1 base; nucleotides not matched to a gene: 10. Produced via immunoSEQ multiplex PCR; TCRdb's table is partial and in-frame only. The sample carries under 65,000 clones, about 79% recorded once. The specimen sequenced was peripheral blood. The rearrangement links TRBV4-2 to TRBJ1-2; TRBD1 matches at 9 bases. The sequence was obtained from a woman aged 55 to 70 with acute or convalescent COVID-19. CDR3 bases: TGTGCCAGCAGCCCGGAGGATGGGGGACAGGGTAACTATGGCTACACCTTC. This gives the protein CASSPEDGGQGNYGYTF.